Below are 21 T cell receptor beta chains sequenced from a single sample in a study of cytomegalovirus exposure and HLA in healthy donors. The PCR had 60 Vbeta and 13 Jbeta primers. Assay: immunoSEQ multiplex PCR; the TCRdb copy retains only in-frame clones and omits some. Of about 150,000 clones listed, 60% to 85% are singletons. Source material: PBMCs. All receptors come from a man aged 40-49 years in good health and CMV-seropositive.

This clone has only a few counts. The chain employs TRBV7-3 and TRBJ2-1, with TRBD2 as a possible D gene (5 bases). The V gene's germline CDR1 is SGHTA and CDR2 FQGTGA. V was shortened by 5 bases and J by 2 bases, with 10 bases between the two germline ends. The CDR3 runs to 14 residues. The CDR3 DNA sequence: TGTGCCAGCAGCCCCTCCGGGGCCTACAATGAGCAGTTCTTC. Translation: CASSPSGAYNEQFF.

V is TRBV29-1 and J is TRBJ1-1; 9 nucleotides match TRBD1. The CDR3 spans 12 residues. Germline CDR1 SQVTM, CDR2 ANQGSEA. V shed 6 bases and J 9 bases; nucleotides not matched to a gene: 8. This chain's CDR3 is CSVSGQGSKAFF. The CDR3 bases are TGCAGCGTGAGCGGACAGGGGTCGAAAGCTTTCTTT.

The gene calls are TRBV5-6 and TRBJ1-2; 7 nucleotides match TRBD1. Germline CDR1 reads SGHDT; CDR2 reads YYEEEE. The trim removed 4 bases at V and 4 bases at J, leaving 4 bases unmatched. There are 13 residues in the CDR3. The CDR3 loop is CASSPGQTYGYTF. The DNA for the CDR3 is TGTGCCAGCAGCCCGGGACAGACCTATGGCTACACCTTC.

The gene calls are TRBV11-3 and TRBJ2-1; TRBD2 matches 10 bases. Trimming cost V 10 bases and J 5 bases; bases outside gene matches: 20. The CDR3 length is 18 residues. The germline gives CDR1 SGHNT, CDR2 YENEEA. In nucleotides, the CDR3 is TGTGCCAACCCGGCGGGCCCCAGACTAGCGGGTCTCAACAATGAGCAGTTCTTC. Its translation: CANPAGPRLAGLNNEQFF.

J is TRBJ2-1 and V is TRBV19, with a tentative D call TRBD2 (5 bases). Trimming shortened V by 5 bases and J by 6 bases, and 14 bases separated the two germline ends. Germline CDR1 reads LNHDA; CDR2 reads SQIVND (reference sequence). The CDR3 contains 14 residues. The CDR3 DNA sequence: TGTGCCAGTAGTTATCGTGGGAGTTTCAATGAGCAGTTCTTC. Translation gives CASSYRGSFNEQFF.

The count of this clone is one. V usage is TRBV28 and J usage is TRBJ2-2, with 14 bases fitting TRBD2. After removal of 5 bases from V and 6 bases from J, the junction contained 14 bases not matched to a gene. Germline V gene lookup returns CDR1 MDHEN and CDR2 SYDVKM. The CDR3 sequence is 19 residues long. In DNA form, the CDR3 reads TGTGCCAGCAGTCCTTCGGGACTAGCGGGAGCCCGTAGCCCCGGGGAGCTGTTTTTT. Residues: CASSPSGLAGARSPGELFF.

This CDR3 is CAISEKEGRGGNTIYF. In DNA form, the CDR3 reads TGTGCCATCAGTGAAAAGGAGGGGAGAGGTGGAAACACCATATATTTT. This chain links TRBV10-3 with TRBJ1-3, with a tentative D call TRBD1 (5 bases). The CDR3 covers 16 residues. V was shortened by 3 bases and J by 3 bases, with 15 bases between the two germline ends. CDR1 is ENHRY and CDR2 is SYGVKD in the germline V gene.

This clone appeared a single time. The chain recombines TRBV7-2 with TRBJ2-1; weak D call: TRBD1 (6 bases). Germline V lookup: CDR1 SGHTA, CDR2 FQGNSA. This CDR3 is built from 14 residues. V gave up 2 bases and J gave up 6 bases, with 11 bases separating them. Here the CDR3 reads CASSLTGWGNEQFF. The CDR3 coding sequence is TGTGCCAGCAGCTTAACAGGGTGGGGCAATGAGCAGTTCTTC.

DNA for the CDR3: TGTGCCAGCAGCTTAACAGGGGGGAGCACAGATACGCAGTATTTT. It specifies CASSLTGGSTDTQYF. The chain employs TRBV7-8 and TRBJ2-3; 8 nucleotides line up with TRBD1. Trimming cost V 2 bases and J 0 bases; bases outside gene matches: 1. The CDR3 is 15 amino acids. The germline CDR1 and CDR2 sequences are SGHVS and FQNEAQ.

The genes are TRBV11-2 and TRBJ2-3, with 14 nucleotides matching TRBD2. This CDR3 region has 18 residues. The germline gives CDR1 SGHAT, CDR2 FQNNGV. Losses at the gene ends were 4 bases for V and 4 bases for J; bases not matched to a gene: 10. The CDR3 region is CASSSQRTSGRSADTQYF. The DNA for the CDR3 is TGTGCCAGCAGCTCCCAGAGGACTAGCGGGAGGTCCGCAGATACGCAGTATTTT.

The J gene is TRBJ2-1, the V gene TRBV7-9; possible D gene TRBD1, 6 bases. CDR1 and CDR2 (germline): SEHNR, FQNEAQ (reference sequence). V gave up 3 bases and J gave up 5 bases, with 17 bases separating them. The CDR3 is 16 residues long. The CDR3 DNA sequence: TGTGCCAGCAGCTTCCCCGGGACCCAGGGGAACAATGAGCAGTTCTTC. Translation gives CASSFPGTQGNNEQFF.

The J gene is TRBJ2-6, the V gene TRBV19, with D maybe TRBD1 (6 bases). From germline, CDR1 is LNHDA and CDR2 SQIVND (reference sequence). The CDR3 spans 14 residues. With 11 bases removed from V and 0 bases from J, the gap between germline ends came to 11 bases. The DNA of the CDR3 is TGTGCCTCGAACAGGGCCTCTGGGGCCAACGTCCTGACTTTC. Amino acid sequence: CASNRASGANVLTF.

V and J are TRBV5-5 and TRBJ1-2; 7 bases fit TRBD1. V lost 3 bases, J lost 5 bases, and 13 bases stayed unmatched. The CDR3 has 16 residues. Germline-derived CDR1 and CDR2 are SGHKS and YYEKEE (reference sequence). Written as DNA, the CDR3 is TGTGCCAGCAGCTCCACGGGACAGATATTTCTTTATGGCTACACCTTC. The encoded protein is CASSSTGQIFLYGYTF.

This chain connects TRBV7-9 to TRBJ2-7; no clear D gene. The CDR3 runs 13 residues. Germline assignment: CDR1 SEHNR and CDR2 FQNEAQ (reference sequence). Trimming cost V 5 bases and J 2 bases, with 10 bases left between them. The CDR3, as DNA: TGTGCCAGCAGCCCAACAACAACCTACGAGCAGTACTTC. Its protein is CASSPTTTYEQYF.

The chain employs TRBV2 and TRBJ2-1, with TRBD2 matching over 9 bases. Trimming cost V 6 bases and J 8 bases; bases outside gene matches: 8. CDR3 size: 14 residues. Germline-derived CDR1 and CDR2 are SNHLY and FYNNEI. The CDR3 loop reads CASRVSGSGDEQFF. CDR3 sequence (DNA): TGTGCCAGCAGGGTTAGCGGGAGTGGCGATGAGCAGTTCTTC.

The chain joins TRBV2 to TRBJ1-1; the D gene is possibly TRBD1 (6 bases). V was shortened by 8 bases and J by 7 bases, with 11 bases between the two germline ends. The CDR3 is 11 amino acids. Germline V lookup: CDR1 SNHLY, CDR2 FYNNEI. The DNA for the CDR3 is TGTGCCAGCGGGAGGGGGATTGAAGCTTTCTTT. Amino acid sequence: CASGRGIEAFF.

In nucleotides, the CDR3 is TGTGCCAGCAGTGAATCAGACTATGGCTACACCTTC. This gives the protein CASSESDYGYTF. The genes are TRBV6-5 and TRBJ1-2; D unclear. Germline CDR1 and CDR2: MNHEY and SVGAGI. The CDR3 sequence is 12 residues long. Trimming left V 5 bases short and J 3 bases short, with 7 bases between.

In this sample, this clone turned up once. The CDR3 coding sequence is TGTGCCAGCAGCCGGACAGCCCGCACTAATGAAAAACTGTTTTTT. It specifies CASSRTARTNEKLFF. This sequence joins TRBV9 and TRBJ1-4; tentatively, D is TRBD1 (6 bases). Germline V gives CDR1 SGDLS, CDR2 YYNGEE. The CDR3 extends over 15 amino acids. Deletions cut 4 bases from V and 2 bases from J, with 12 bases between.

The table lists this clone with a few counts. The CDR3 coding sequence is TGTGCCAGCAGCCTCCGGTTCGGCACCGGGGAGCTGTTTTTT. Its protein product is CASSLRFGTGELFF. The V call is TRBV7-8, the J call TRBJ2-2; D unresolved. CDR3 size: 14 residues. Germline CDR1 reads SGHVS; CDR2 reads FQNEAQ. V lost 5 bases and J 4 bases, leaving 11 bases between the germline ends.

About this clone itself: Additional DNA sequences in this sample encode the identical CDR3. The chain carries TRBV27 and TRBJ1-1, with D maybe TRBD1 (5 bases). The germline gives CDR1 MNHEY, CDR2 SMNVEV (reference sequence). This CDR3 is built from 14 residues. V dropped 3 bases and J dropped 0 bases, with 8 bases sitting between them. CDR3 nucleotide sequence: TGTGCCAGCAGTTTGGGGGGAGTGAACACTGAAGCTTTCTTT. Translation gives CASSLGGVNTEAFF.

This rearrangement joins TRBV19 to TRBJ2-1; tentatively, D is TRBD2 (5 bases). Trimming removed 5 bases at V and 10 bases at J, with 15 bases between. Germline V gene sequence: CDR1 LNHDA, CDR2 SQIVND (reference sequence). The CDR3 spans 13 residues. CDR3 residues: CASSATLAAEQFF. Here the CDR3 DNA reads TGTGCCAGTAGTGCGACGCTAGCAGCCGAGCAGTTCTTC.